The clone carrying this T cell receptor (beta chain) was recorded only once. Its target is not known. This record belongs to a study of OX40 agonist ivuxolimab in advanced cancers. Overall study: The group had a mean age of about 60 years, ranged from about 20 to 90, and was 82.7% male.

General study results and limits: Mean expanded clone counts were higher in CD8+ than CD4+ T cells. Low clonal expansion, among the lowest seen, marked partial responders at 0.1-3.0 mg/kg.

The V gene's germline CDR1 is WNHNN and CDR2 SYGVQD (reference sequence). There are 16 residues in the CDR3. V gave up 4 bases and J gave up 0 bases; unmatched junction bases: 6. Clones were sequenced by immunoSEQ multiplex PCR, and TCRdb holds only the in-frame ones, with some missing. The data show about 60,000 clones, about 85% seen once. The material sequenced was CD4+ or CD8+ T cells sorted from blood, taken in a trial of the OX40 agonist ivuxolimab. V is TRBV10-1 and J is TRBJ2-3; 8 bases align to TRBD2. The sequence came from an adult with an advanced solid tumor such as melanoma, head and neck, liver or kidney cancer. The CDR3 is CASSASLAESTDTQYF. CDR3 coding DNA: TGCGCCAGCAGTGCTTCACTAGCGGAGAGCACAGATACGCAGTATTTT.